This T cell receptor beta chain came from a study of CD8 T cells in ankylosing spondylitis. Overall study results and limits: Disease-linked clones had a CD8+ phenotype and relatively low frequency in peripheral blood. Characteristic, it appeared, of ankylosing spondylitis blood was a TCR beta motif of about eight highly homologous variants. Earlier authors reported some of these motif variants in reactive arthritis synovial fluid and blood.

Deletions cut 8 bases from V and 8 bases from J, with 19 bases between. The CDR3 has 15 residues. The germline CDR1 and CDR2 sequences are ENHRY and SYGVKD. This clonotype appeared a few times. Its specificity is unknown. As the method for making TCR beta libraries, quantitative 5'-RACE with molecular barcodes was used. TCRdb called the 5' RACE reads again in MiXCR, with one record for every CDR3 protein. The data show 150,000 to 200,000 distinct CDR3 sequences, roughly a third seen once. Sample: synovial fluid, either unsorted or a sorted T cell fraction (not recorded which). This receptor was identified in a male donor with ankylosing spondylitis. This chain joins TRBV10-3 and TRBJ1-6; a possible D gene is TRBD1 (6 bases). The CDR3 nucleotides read TGTGCCATCTCCTGGGGGCATGAAGGAGATTCACCCCTCCACTTT. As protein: CAISWGHEGDSPLHF.